This TCR beta chain comes out of a study of spatial heterogeneity in lung cancer. Background on the study: Raw sequencing reads included, on average, more than 9.5 appearances of each unique TCR and UMI combination.

Every TCR cDNA molecule bore its own unique molecular identifier. Each CDR3 protein gets one entry after TCRdb re-called the 5' RACE reads with MiXCR. This repertoire shows about 120,000 distinct CDR3 sequences, approximately 12% found once; its top ten account for roughly 15%. General study points: Blood carried ubiquitous expanded tumor TCRs more at resection than follow-up.

This clonotype appeared a few times. No antigen is known for it. Noted time point: blood at routine non-recurrence follow-up after resection. In each case, whole RNA from tumor, nontumor lung or frozen PBMC was sequenced unsorted. V trimming: 6 bases; J trimming: 7 bases; junction bases outside the gene matches: 9. This CDR3 comprises 15 residues. Germline V gene lookup returns CDR1 SGHTA and CDR2 FQGNSA. The TCR sequence derives from a male donor with early-stage non-small cell lung cancer. The chain links TRBV7-2 to TRBJ2-3; 11 nucleotides line up with TRBD2. The specimen was PBMCs, collected at follow-up. The CDR3 DNA reads as TGTGCCAGCAGTACGACTAGCGGGGCGCCGCATACGCAGTATTTT. This translates into CASSTTSGAPHTQYF.